This T cell receptor (beta chain) was obtained from a study of spatial heterogeneity in lung cancer. The overall study: Compared with alpha-chain sequences, beta-chain sequences were consistently detected in greater numbers. As counted in raw reads, each unique TCR and UMI combination appeared more than ten times on average.

With 3 bases removed from V and 11 bases from J, the gap between germline ends came to 13 bases. The CDR3 consists of 13 residues. Individual TCR cDNA molecules each bore their own unique molecular identifier. One entry per CDR3 protein, called by TCRdb with MiXCR from the 5' RACE reads. Found here are about 2,900 distinct CDR3 sequences, approximately 12% of them singletons; the top ten hold 37%. This sample's time point: sample taken at primary tumor resection. Unsorted whole RNA of tumor, nontumor lung or frozen PBMC was sequenced. Donors were 72 untreated early-stage non-small cell lung cancer patients. This clonotype was recorded at least ten times.

The sequence came from a male donor with early-stage non-small cell lung cancer. The input for sequencing was normal lung tissue next to the tumor, taken at surgery. This sequence joins TRBV12-3 or TRBV12-4 and TRBJ1-4; D possibly corresponds to TRBD1 (6 bases). The CDR3 DNA sequence: TGTGCCAGCAGTTTCCAGGACAGTGGGAAACTGTTTTTT. Translating it yields CASSFQDSGKLFF.